The entry that follows covers one T cell receptor beta chain sequence. In the original workflow: Estimation of nucleated cell counts was performed using reference gene primer amplification. Here immunoSEQ multiplex PCR was the method, and the copy in TCRdb shows in-frame clones only, minus some. V and J calls and clone size are those listed in that table; D and trimming were worked out from the DNA. This table has 200,000 to 250,000 clones, 82% appearing once. The data originate from a study of blood T cell repertoires in COVID-19. Study summary: From T cells, B-cell-depleted T cells, or PBMCs came the material, which was cDNA or gDNA.

Sequencing used peripheral blood. The source is a woman of 80 years or more with acute or convalescent COVID-19.

The CDR3 is CASALSSYEQYF. The CDR3 DNA is TGTGCCAGCGCGCTTAGCTCCTACGAGCAGTACTTC. The chain couples TRBV2 to TRBJ2-7; D is unclear. Per germline, CDR1 SNHLY and CDR2 FYNNEI. The V gene lost 8 bases and the J gene lost 0 bases, with 8 bases spanning the gap. CDR3 length: 12 amino acids.